The TCR beta chain under discussion was sequenced for a study of tumor-infiltrating lymphocytes in primary liver carcinoma (dated by TCRdb to 2017 to 2019). Some background on the complete study: Between late 2015 and 2016, about five patients in China with histopathologically diagnosed primary liver carcinoma had their tumors surgically resected. Tumors of the five patients were stage T1-T3 N0M0 with maximum diameters of roughly 4.2 to 10 cm. Of the five patients, three men and two women aged 30 to 69 years, four had hepatocellular carcinoma and one had combined HCC and intrahepatic cholangiocarcinoma. Samples yielded roughly 3.65 to 7.5 million productive TCRbeta reads; read depth did not differ significantly between tissue types. TCRbeta repertoire sequencing, expression microarrays and whole-exome sequencing were combined in the study across five regions of each liver tumor, with adjacent normal tissue and blood also included. Technical replicate repertoires showed high reproducibility, with mean shared-clone rates about 0.88 and correlation coefficients above 0.95. TCRbeta repertoire sequencing covered 35 specimens from 5 patients: some 25 tumor regions, 5 adjacent noncancerous liver tissues and 5 peripheral blood samples.

Worth noting for this clonotype: Its antigen remains unidentified. A much bigger clone sits one base away, suggesting this may be a read error.

A constant-region primer and ProtoScript II reverse transcriptase were used to reverse-transcribe TCRbeta-specific cDNA from 500 ng total RNA. TCRbeta libraries were built with three nested multiplex PCR rounds, a slightly modified ARM-PCR procedure. The first two PCR rounds used multiplex TRBV1-TRBV30 forward primers with a Cbeta reverse primer, each for about 10 cycles. Sample barcodes and Illumina adapters were attached in a final 25-cycle PCR using Deep VentR polymerase. Before sequencing, amplicons between 200 and 500 bp were purified from gel using a QIAquick gel extraction kit. TCRbeta amplicons were sequenced on an Illumina HiSeq 2500 with 250-bp paired-end reads. For the original study's pipeline: Reads were quality-trimmed with Trimmomatic v0.33, and paired reads were merged with FLASH v1.2.11 to recover full CDR3 sequences. MiGEC v1.2.1b assigned V, D and J germline segments to the rearranged TCRbeta sequences. Clonotype statistics, along with Shannon-Wiener diversity indices, were calculated using VDJtools v1.0.0. Except for diversity analysis, only each sample's 250 most abundant clonotypes were used in subsequent analyses to reduce sampling bias. The raw public reads went through TCRdb reprocessing: fastp at Q25, MiXCR clone calling, in-frame beta chains kept. Each CDR3 protein gets just one entry, which takes the most common genes and DNA from the rows behind it. The V and J calls, along with clone size, are taken from TCRdb and not from the paper's own processing. The sample table lists approximately 340,000 distinct CDR3 sequences, less than 70% of them with a count of one. The top ten constitute under 8.5% of the sample.

There are 13 amino acids in the CDR3, from cysteine to phenylalanine inclusive. Only the CDR3 part of the read is kept: 39 bases, read in frame from the first base. CDR1 MNHNY and CDR2 SVGAGI were looked up in the germline V gene (reference sequence). The germline ends are 11 bases apart after V is trimmed by 4 bases and J by 7 bases. On the study overall, not on this receptor specifically: Repertoire overlap was higher between tumor regions (mean around 36%) than tumor-adjacent (roughly 17%) or tumor-blood (about 14%) pairs, consistent with antigen-driven expansion. Comparison of CD4+ and CD8+ T cell repertoires was precluded by the use of bulk unsorted samples. Only the TCR beta chain was sequenced, so true repertoire diversity is likely underestimated because unpaired alpha chains were not captured. Only five patients were included in the study, and the authors note that the findings should be validated in a larger study. Compared with blood, tumors had a significantly larger share of the repertoire taken up by the top 250 clones (p = 0.039).

TRIzol reagent was used to extract blood RNA from unsorted whole blood, while the DNeasy Blood & Tissue kit provided the germline DNA. At the time of sampling, the patients had chronic HBV infection and had not received any treatment. Before surgery, approximately 3.8 milliliters of peripheral blood were collected into K2EDTA tubes. The sequenced material came from peripheral blood. This receptor was taken from a man aged 35-49 years with primary liver carcinoma and hepatitis B virus infection. The chain joins TRBV6-6 to TRBJ2-1, with an unclear D gene assignment. The CDR3 has the sequence CASSCSVRNEQFF. The DNA reads TGTGCCAGCAGTTGCTCTGTTCGGAATGAGCAGTTCTTC.